This TCR beta chain was recovered during a study of T-cell memory formation after mild COVID-19. Study summary: Clusters were largely donor specific. Study-wide findings and caveats: Still unconfirmed is whether the second-wave clones peaking on day 37 recognized SARS-CoV-2. Pre-infection memory already had some responding clones, implying cross-reactive memory joined.

For this clonotype: Its antigen is not known.

CDR3 length: 15 residues. Unmatched junction bases numbered 9, after V lost 4 bases and J lost 4 bases. Germline CDR1 reads SGHTA; CDR2 reads FQGNSA. In TCRdb, the 5' RACE reads were re-called with MiXCR into one record per CDR3 protein. The sample consists of around 300,000 distinct CDR3 sequences, over 10% of them appearing once. This clonotype was sampled from a man younger than 35 who had mild COVID-19 (a few samples of this study predate the infection). Cell type and time point are not known. V and J are TRBV7-2 and TRBJ1-2, with 7 bases matching TRBD1. Sequencing input: PBMCs or a T cell subset sorted from them (not recorded which). CDR3 region: CASSSRGRGVYGYTF. The DNA for the CDR3 is TGTGCCAGCAGCTCGAGGGGGCGAGGGGTCTATGGCTACACCTTC.